These 30 T cell receptor beta chains were all obtained from the same sample, sequenced in a study of blood T cells in healthy people across ages. Next came a second PCR, run for about 6 to 12 cycles, which used a sample-barcoded 5' primer along with a J-beta primer mix. TCRdb reprocessed the 5' RACE reads via MiXCR and lists one record per CDR3 protein. The sample records some 1.1 million distinct CDR3 sequences, approximately 38% being singletons. The sequenced material came from blood. The receptors stem from a man younger than 35 in good health.

CDR3 protein: CASSFFLDRERYGYTF. In nucleotides, the CDR3 is TGTGCCAGCAGCTTTTTCCTGGACAGGGAGCGCTATGGCTACACCTTC. This chain joins TRBV5-6 and TRBJ1-2, with TRBD1 matching over 8 bases. V gave up 2 bases and J gave up 4 bases; unmatched junction bases: 10. The length of the CDR3 is 16 residues. CDR1 is SGHDT and CDR2 is YYEEEE in the germline V gene.

This clonotype occurred a few times. The gene calls are TRBV20-1 and TRBJ1-4; 8 bases align to TRBD1. V was clipped by 1 base and J by 1 base; unmatched bases: 8. The CDR3 totals 17 residues. Germline CDR1 and CDR2: DFQATT and SNEGSKA (reference sequence). This CDR3 is CSARGNLQGETNEKLFF. Here the CDR3 DNA reads TGCAGTGCTAGAGGGAACCTACAGGGGGAAACTAATGAAAAACTGTTTTTT.

The V call is TRBV15, the J call TRBJ2-4, with TRBD1 as a possible D gene (6 bases). The CDR3 length is 15 residues. Germline V gene lookup returns CDR1 LNHNV and CDR2 YYDKDF (reference sequence). Trimming stripped 0 bases from V and 6 bases from J, with 12 bases between. CDR3 loop: CATSRDLKTGNIQYF. In DNA form, the CDR3 reads TGTGCCACCAGCAGAGATCTTAAGACAGGAAACATTCAGTACTTC. Based on the CDR3 plus reference TRBV15 and TRBJ2-4, the full variable domain is DAMVIQNPRYQVTQFGKPVTLSCSQTLNHNVMYWYQQKSSQAPKLLFHYYDKDFNNEADTPDNFQSRRPNTSFCFLDIRSPGLGDTAMYLCATSRDLKTGNIQYFGAGTRLSVL.

In its sample, this clonotype was seen a few times. At one end the junction does not follow the germline gene, possibly because of a read error. The chain joins TRBV19 to TRBJ2-3; TRBD2 agrees at 13 bases. Germline CDR1 and CDR2: LNHDA and SQIVND (reference sequence). CDR3 size: 16 residues. CDR3 in DNA: TGTGCCCGTAGCCCGCGACTAGCGGGGGGTTTGAATACGCAGTATTTT. Protein: CARSPRLAGGLNTQYF.

The chain combines TRBV5-6 with TRBJ1-5; D perhaps matches TRBD1 (5 bases). The germline V gene encodes CDR1 SGHDT and CDR2 YYEEEE. V lost 1 base to trimming and J lost 3 bases, with 8 bases between them. The CDR3 runs 14 residues. CDR3 sequence (DNA): TGTGCCAGCAGCTTGAGGGACCCCAATCAGCCCCAGCATTTT. As protein: CASSLRDPNQPQHF.

The chain carries TRBV5-1 and TRBJ2-1, with D uncertain. V lost 0 bases to trimming and J lost 4 bases, with 8 bases between them. Germline V CDR1 and CDR2: SGHRS, YFSETQ. The CDR3 is made up of 14 amino acids. The chain's CDR3 is CASSLETGYNEQFF. In DNA form, the CDR3 reads TGCGCCAGCAGCTTGGAGACCGGGTACAATGAGCAGTTCTTC.

This clonotype occurred a few times. J is TRBJ2-5 and V is TRBV29-1; D call uncertain. Germline V gene lookup returns CDR1 SQVTM and CDR2 ANQGSEA. CDR3 length: 13 residues. Trimming stripped 1 base from V and 5 bases from J, with 11 bases between. The CDR3 DNA sequence: TGCAGCGTTGAAGGGAGCTTCGTGGAGACCCAGTACTTC. Translation gives CSVEGSFVETQYF.

The genes are TRBV6-2 or TRBV6-3 and TRBJ2-2, with 7 nucleotides matching TRBD1. This CDR3 contains 21 residues. Germline V gives CDR1 MNHEY, CDR2 SVGEGT. The J segment lost 0 bases and the V segment lost 2 bases, leaving 18 bases of the junction unmatched. The CDR3 DNA is TGTGCCAGCAGTTACGGTTTTTTGGGACAGTCCCATCTCGCGAACACCGGGGAGCTGTTTTTT. It encodes CASSYGFLGQSHLANTGELFF.

This clonotype has a count of ten or more. The chain combines TRBV7-2 with TRBJ2-1; D remains ambiguous. The CDR3 has 11 residues. Germline CDR1 reads SGHTA; CDR2 reads FQGNSA. V was pared by 10 bases and J by 7 bases, with 11 bases between. CDR3 region: CATRFVNEQFF. CDR3 in DNA: TGTGCCACGCGGTTCGTTAATGAGCAGTTCTTC.

The chain has TRBV27 and TRBJ2-1; D is perhaps TRBD1 (7 bases). Trimming cost V 4 bases and J 9 bases, with 13 bases left between them. The CDR3 runs to 13 residues. From germline, CDR1 is MNHEY and CDR2 SMNVEV (reference sequence). The chain's CDR3 is CASSYSGGCEQFF. CDR3 in DNA: TGTGCCAGCAGTTATTCAGGGGGGTGTGAGCAGTTCTTC.

This chain joins TRBV6-2 or TRBV6-3 and TRBJ1-2; tentatively, D is TRBD1 (6 bases). The germline CDR1 and CDR2 sequences are MNHEY and SVGEGT. CDR3 size: 13 residues. The V end was cut by 4 bases, the J end by 4 bases, with 10 bases between. The CDR3 nucleotides read TGTGCCAGCAGTTCGGACAGATGCTATGGCTACACCTTC. The encoded protein is CASSSDRCYGYTF.

The chain employs TRBV6-2 or TRBV6-3 and TRBJ2-4, with D tentatively TRBD1 or TRBD2 (5 bases each). The J call is uncertain, as TRBJ2-7 better fits the DNA end. The CDR3 has 16 amino acids. Germline V gene sequence: CDR1 MNHEY, CDR2 SVGEGT. CDR3 amino acids: CASARDEDLSSYEQYF. DNA for the CDR3: TGTGCCAGCGCCAGGGACGAGGACCTAAGCTCCTACGAGCAGTACTTC.

This clonotype was seen more than once but under ten times. This chain links TRBV27 with TRBJ2-7; D is unclear. The CDR3 extends over 11 amino acids. Deletions cut 10 bases from V and 4 bases from J, with 11 bases between. CDR1 is MNHEY and CDR2 is SMNVEV in the germline V gene (reference sequence). The CDR3 DNA is TGTGCCACAAAGGTGGGGTACGAGCAGTACTTC. This translates into CATKVGYEQYF.

Comments on this clonotype: This could be a read error, since a much larger clone is one nucleotide away. CDR3 bases: TGTGCCAGCAGTGTACGGGACCTATACAATGAGCAGTTCTTC. It is translated as CASSVRDLYNEQFF. The V gene is TRBV12-3 or TRBV12-4, the J gene TRBJ2-1; perhaps D is TRBD1 or TRBD2 (5 bases each). The CDR3 extends over 14 amino acids. The V end lost 5 bases, the J end lost 4 bases, and 12 bases lay between the germline ends.

With regard to this clonotype: Possible read error: a much larger clone is one base away. V is TRBV2 and J is TRBJ2-7; D call uncertain. V lost 9 bases to trimming and J lost 7 bases, with 10 bases between them. Per germline, CDR1 SNHLY and CDR2 FYNNEI. The CDR3 runs 10 residues. The CDR3 region is CASSNKEQYF. CDR3 sequence (DNA): TGTGCCAGTTCTAACAAAGAGCAGTACTTC.

The rearrangement joins TRBV15 to TRBJ1-2; D ambiguous. The CDR3 extends over 14 amino acids. Germline V gene data show CDR1 as LNHNV and CDR2 as YYDKDF (reference sequence). V dropped 1 base and J dropped 4 bases, with 10 bases sitting between them. The CDR3 sequence is CATSRALLSYGYTF. The CDR3 coding sequence is TGTGCCACCAGCAGAGCCCTTTTATCCTATGGCTACACCTTC.

This clonotype was seen a few times. The rearrangement links TRBV5-6 to TRBJ2-3; TRBD1 matches 8 bases. CDR3 length equals 16 residues. Germline values: CDR1 SGHDT, CDR2 YYEEEE. V was pared by 3 bases and J by 4 bases, with 10 bases of the junction left unmatched. The CDR3 DNA is TGTGCCAGCAGCTCGGTACAGGGGGTGTATGCAGATACGCAGTATTTT. It specifies CASSSVQGVYADTQYF.

V usage is TRBV7-6 and J usage is TRBJ2-1; 8 nucleotides line up with TRBD2. The ends lost 5 bases at V and 4 bases at J; junction bases unmatched: 4. The CDR3 extends over 14 amino acids. Germline V lookup: CDR1 SGHVS, CDR2 FNYEAQ. The CDR3 nucleotides read TGTGCCAGCAGCCCGGGACTAGAATACAATGAGCAGTTCTTC. Its protein is CASSPGLEYNEQFF.

The rearrangement joins TRBV7-7 to TRBJ2-5, with a tentative D call TRBD1 (5 bases). Per the germline V gene, CDR1 is SSHAT and CDR2 is FNYEAQ (reference sequence). Trimming took 1 base from V and 1 from J, leaving 13 bases between them. The CDR3 sequence is 16 residues long. CDR3 nucleotide sequence: TGTGCCAGCAGCTTAGGTCCCGACAGCCTCCAAGAGACCCAGTACTTC. It specifies CASSLGPDSLQETQYF.

This clonotype was seen more than once but under ten times. V is TRBV5-6 and J is TRBJ2-7; D is unresolved. This CDR3 has 11 amino acids. CDR1 SGHDT and CDR2 YYEEEE come from the germline V gene. The germline V and J ends were trimmed by 0 bases and 10 bases, with 8 bases remaining between them. CDR3 nucleotides: TGTGCCAGCAGCTTGGGGTCAATTCAGTACTTC. It codes for CASSLGSIQYF.

The chain uses TRBV7-9 and TRBJ2-2; 10 nucleotides agree with TRBD1. The CDR3 loop spans 15 amino acids. V shed 8 bases, J shed 6 bases, and the junction held 9 bases outside the gene matches. Germline assignment: CDR1 SEHNR and CDR2 FQNEAQ (reference sequence). As DNA, the CDR3 is TGTGCCAGCGATTCCCGAGACAGGGGGCCCGGGGAGCTGTTTTTT. It is translated as CASDSRDRGPGELFF. Using reference TRBV7-9 and TRBJ2-2 for the parts outside the CDR3, the full variable domain is DTGVSQNPRHKITKRGQNVTFRCDPISEHNRLYWYRQTLGQGPEFLTYFQNEAQLEKSRLLSDRFSAERPKGSFSTLEIQRTEQGDSAMYLCASDSRDRGPGELFFGEGSRLTVL.

The table lists this clonotype with a few counts. The rearrangement links TRBV6-5 to TRBJ2-1; D unresolved. Trimming shortened V by 1 base and J by 4 bases, and 5 bases separated the two germline ends. This CDR3 comprises 13 residues. Germline V gene lookup returns CDR1 MNHEY and CDR2 SVGAGI. The CDR3 loop is CASSYYRYNEQFF. DNA of the CDR3: TGTGCCAGCAGTTACTATCGTTACAATGAGCAGTTCTTC.

CDR3 amino acids: CASSRDLTGGTYEQYF. The CDR3 DNA follows: TGTGCCAGCAGCCGAGACCTGACAGGGGGCACCTACGAGCAGTACTTC. J is TRBJ2-7 and V is TRBV3-1; 10 bases agree with TRBD1. V trimming: 4 bases; J trimming: 2 bases; junction bases outside the gene matches: 8. CDR3 length: 16 residues. CDR1 is LGHDT and CDR2 is YNNKEL in the germline V gene (reference sequence).

This chain links TRBV9 with TRBJ1-4, with no clear D. Germline CDR1 and CDR2: SGDLS and YYNGEE. CDR3 length: 14 residues. The V end was cut by 4 bases, the J end by 8 bases, with 15 bases between. Here the CDR3 DNA reads TGTGCCAGCAGCATCGACGGACGCAAGGAAAAACTGTTTTTT. It yields the protein CASSIDGRKEKLFF.

The sample holds a few counts of this clonotype. The chain recombines TRBV7-9 with TRBJ2-4; the D is unclear. The better agreement between TRBJ2-5 and the DNA end casts doubt on the J call. The CDR3 consists of 14 residues. In germline, CDR1 is SEHNR, CDR2 FQNEAQ (reference sequence). For the CDR3, the DNA is TGTGCCAGCAGCCATTCTTCCCTTCGGGAGACCCAGTACTTC. This sequence encodes CASSHSSLRETQYF.

The chain is built from TRBV20-1 and TRBJ1-6; 9 bases map to TRBD1. The CDR3 totals 19 residues. Germline loops: CDR1 DFQATT, CDR2 SNEGSKA (reference sequence). J gave up 1 base and V 6 bases, and 16 bases lay outside the gene matches. CDR3 nucleotides: TGCAGTGCCACGAAAATTCCGGGACAGGGCGGTTCCTATAATTCACCCCTCCACTTT. It translates to CSATKIPGQGGSYNSPLHF.

This sequence joins TRBV9 and TRBJ2-2, with a weak D call TRBD2 (6 bases). Germline V gene lookup returns CDR1 SGDLS and CDR2 YYNGEE. This CDR3 has 17 amino acids. V lost 0 bases and J lost 1, with 13 bases in between. The CDR3 nucleotides read TGTGCCAGCAGCGTAGTTGGGTGGGGGGAGAACACCGGGGAGCTGTTTTTT. Its protein product is CASSVVGWGENTGELFF.

The J gene is TRBJ2-1, the V gene TRBV4-1; TRBD1 matches at 10 bases. The CDR3 has 17 residues. Germline V CDR1 and CDR2: MGHRA, YSYEKL. J lost 4 bases, V lost 2 bases, and 8 bases had no gene match. The CDR3 here is CASSQTWDRGPYNEQFF. The CDR3 coding sequence is TGCGCCAGCAGCCAAACCTGGGACAGGGGCCCTTACAATGAGCAGTTCTTC.

This clonotype was observed a handful of times. The V call is TRBV6-6, the J call TRBJ2-7, with TRBD1 matching 7 bases. From germline, CDR1 is MNHNY and CDR2 SVGAGI (reference sequence). The CDR3 totals 16 residues. The trim removed 4 bases at V and 6 bases at J, leaving 15 bases unmatched. The CDR3 DNA is TGTGCCAGCAGTTCTAGAACAGGGGTGATCACGGGCGAGCAGTACTTC. It translates to CASSSRTGVITGEQYF.

The chain couples TRBV12-3 or TRBV12-4 to TRBJ2-5; no clear D. The CDR3 runs to 14 residues. Trimming removed 1 base from V and 7 bases from J, with 13 bases in between. DNA of the CDR3: TGTGCCAGCAGTTTAGGACTGGATTCTGGGACCCAGTACTTC. It encodes CASSLGLDSGTQYF.